Below, 7 T cell receptor beta chains from the same sample are listed, as sequenced in a study of blood T cell repertoires in COVID-19. The protocol was immunoSEQ multiplex PCR, while the TCRdb copy is restricted to in-frame clones and leaves out a portion. The table shows 95,000 to 100,000 clones, with over 80% occurring only once. Specimen: peripheral blood. These receptors all come from a man between 50 and 59 years old with active COVID-19.

V is TRBV9 and J is TRBJ2-2, with a tentative D call TRBD2 (5 bases). V was trimmed by 4 bases and J by 0 bases, leaving 13 bases between them. The germline CDR1 and CDR2 sequences are SGDLS and YYNGEE. This CDR3 spans 16 amino acids. The chain's CDR3 is CASSLRGAANTGELFF. Here the CDR3 DNA reads TGTGCCAGCAGCCTCCGGGGAGCGGCGAACACCGGGGAGCTGTTTTTT.

V is TRBV5-4 and J is TRBJ1-1; 7 bases agree with TRBD1. Germline V gives CDR1 SGHNT, CDR2 YYREEE (reference sequence). This CDR3 spans 16 amino acids. With 2 bases clipped from V and 2 bases from J, the junction kept 9 bases outside the gene matches. The CDR3 DNA reads as TGTGCCAGCAGCTTCCCTTGGAGGGGGCGCAACACTGAAGCTTTCTTT. It yields the protein CASSFPWRGRNTEAFF.

The rearrangement joins TRBV23-1 to TRBJ2-1, with 8 bases fitting TRBD1. TRBV23-1 is an open reading frame whose function is uncertain. V lost 0 bases and J lost 5; bases outside the gene matches: 9. This CDR3 region has 17 residues. CDR3 nucleotide sequence: TGCGCCAGCAGTCAATCCAGGACAGGGAAGAAGAACAATGAGCAGTTCTTC. Translated, it gives CASSQSRTGKKNNEQFF.

This clone was counted once. DNA for the CDR3: TGTGCCAGCAGTTCCAGAGGACAGGCCCCCTACGAGCAGTACTTC. Its translation is CASSSRGQAPYEQYF. The J gene is TRBJ2-7, the V gene TRBV6-5, with 7 bases fitting TRBD1. This CDR3 has 15 amino acids. J was trimmed by 2 bases and V by 4 bases; bases with no gene match: 8. Germline values: CDR1 MNHEY, CDR2 SVGAGI.

The chain has TRBV27 and TRBJ2-1, with 8 bases matching TRBD2. J was trimmed by 6 bases and V by 2 bases; bases with no gene match: 3. The CDR3 covers 14 residues. CDR1 is MNHEY, CDR2 SMNVEV, per germline (reference sequence). CDR3 nucleotides: TGTGCCAGCAGTTTAGGCGGGAGGAGCAATGAGCAGTTCTTC. Protein sequence: CASSLGGRSNEQFF.

The genes are TRBV24-1 and TRBJ2-1; TRBD2 matches 8 bases. The CDR3 totals 16 residues. J was trimmed by 0 bases and V by 8 bases; bases with no gene match: 8. Germline V CDR1 and CDR2: KGHDR, SFDVKD. The CDR3 spells CATTAGAGGSYNEQFF. CDR3 nucleotides: TGTGCCACCACCGCGGGGGCGGGAGGCTCCTACAATGAGCAGTTCTTC.

The chain recombines TRBV3-1 (or the pseudogene TRBV3-2) with TRBJ2-1, with 13 nucleotides matching TRBD2. CDR3 length equals 17 residues. The trim removed 1 base at V and 4 bases at J, leaving 4 bases unmatched. Germline V gene sequence: CDR1 LGHDT, CDR2 YNNKEL (reference sequence). The CDR3 is CASSQALAGGSYNEQFF. The CDR3 nucleotides are TGTGCCAGCAGCCAAGCACTAGCGGGAGGGTCGTACAATGAGCAGTTCTTC.